Listed here are 30 T cell receptor beta chains from one sample, sequenced in a study of CD8+CD57+ T cells in acquired aplastic anemia (dated by TCRdb to the late 2010s). Sequencing instrument: Illumina HiSeq 2000. Genomic DNA was used as template for profiling of TCR beta VDJ combinations and CDR3 sequences. Using fastp trimming at Q25 and MiXCR clonotype assembly, TCRdb reanalyzed the public sequencing data and kept in-frame beta chains. Rows are unified per CDR3 protein, each entry keeping the most common DNA and genes. The sample table holds about 110,000 distinct CDR3 sequences, of which under 60% were seen once. The top ten constitute roughly a third of the sample. Sequencing was done on a sample of sorted CD4+, CD8+, or CD8+CD57+ T cells (not recorded which) from PBMCs. The receptor source for this set is a human donor in good health, serving as a control.

CDR3 protein: CSVEGQLNTEAFF. As DNA, the CDR3 is TGCAGCGTTGAGGGACAGCTGAACACTGAAGCTTTCTTT. V is TRBV29-1 and J is TRBJ1-1; 7 bases agree with TRBD1. CDR3 length equals 13 residues. Germline V gene lookup returns CDR1 SQVTM and CDR2 ANQGSEA. The ends lost 3 bases at V and 0 bases at J; junction bases unmatched: 1. The entire variable domain, with the rest obtained from reference TRBV29-1 and TRBJ1-1, is as follows: SAVISQKPSRDICQRGTSLTIQCQVDSQVTMMFWYRQQPGQSLTLIATANQGSEATYESGFVIDKFPISRPNLTFSTLTVSNMSPEDSSIYLCSVEGQLNTEAFFGQGTRLTVV.

This clonotype showed up many times. The junction and the germline gene differ at one end; a read error may be behind it. V and J are TRBV19 and TRBJ2-7; 8 nucleotides line up with TRBD1. This CDR3 spans 13 amino acids. The germline V gene has CDR1 LNHDA and CDR2 SQIVND (reference sequence). The CDR3 nucleotides are TGTGCCAGTAGTATAGATCGCAGGGGGCCAGCCTCTTTC. Amino acid sequence: CASSIDRRGPASF.

This chain uses TRBV9 with TRBJ2-5; possibly TRBD1 for D (7 bases). This CDR3 has 14 residues. V lost 2 bases to trimming and J lost 5 bases, with 13 bases between them. Germline V gene lookup returns CDR1 SGDLS and CDR2 YYNGEE. CDR3 in DNA: TGTGCCAGCAGCGTTGGAGGGGGCCAGGAGACCCAGTACTTC. Its protein is CASSVGGGQETQYF.

Many counts were recorded for this clonotype. The V gene is TRBV29-1, the J gene TRBJ1-1; the match to TRBD1 covers 8 bases. CDR3 length: 13 residues. Germline CDR1 reads SQVTM; CDR2 reads ANQGSEA. The J segment lost 3 bases and the V segment lost 5 bases, leaving 5 bases of the junction unmatched. The CDR3 here is CSVLTGVDTEAFF. CDR3 coding DNA: TGCAGCGTTCTGACAGGGGTTGACACTGAAGCTTTCTTT.

Concerning this clonotype: A read error may account for a junction end that differs from germline. V gene TRBV15 combines with J gene TRBJ2-1; D is tentatively TRBD1 or TRBD2 (6 bases each). Germline V gene sequence: CDR1 LNHNV, CDR2 YYDKDF (reference sequence). The CDR3 has 16 residues. The CDR3 nucleotides are TGTGCCACCAGCACCTACGGGGGCTTCTCCTACAATGGGCAGTTCTTC. Its protein is CATSTYGGFSYNGQFF.

The rearrangement joins TRBV9 to TRBJ1-2; D uncertain. V dropped 0 bases and J dropped 7 bases, with 10 bases sitting between them. The germline CDR1 and CDR2 sequences are SGDLS and YYNGEE. The CDR3 is 13 amino acids. The CDR3 loop is CASSVEGPVGYTF. CDR3 sequence (DNA): TGTGCCAGCAGCGTAGAAGGGCCAGTTGGCTACACCTTC.

V and J are TRBV12-3 or TRBV12-4 and TRBJ2-2, with D uncertain. Trimming removed 3 bases at V and 2 bases at J, with 7 bases between. The CDR3 runs to 14 residues. DNA for the CDR3: TGTGCCAGCAGTTTGCGAACTAACACCGGGGAGCTGTTTTTT. The encoded protein is CASSLRTNTGELFF.

As regards this clonotype: Given a much more abundant clone one base away, this may be a read error. The chain couples TRBV13 to TRBJ1-3; D perhaps matches TRBD1 (5 bases). This CDR3 is 15 amino acids long. Per germline, CDR1 PRHDT and CDR2 FYEKMQ (reference sequence). Trimming shortened V by 5 bases and J by 4 bases, and 15 bases separated the two germline ends. CDR3 protein: CASSARERYGNTIYF. In nucleotides, the CDR3 is TGTGCCAGCAGCGCCAGGGAGAGGTACGGAAACACCATATATTTT.

CDR3 sequence (DNA): TGTGCCAGCAGACAGGGCCCTGAAGCTTTCTTT. This codes for CASRQGPEAFF. The chain employs TRBV2 and TRBJ1-1; D may be TRBD1 (6 bases). Germline V gene lookup returns CDR1 SNHLY and CDR2 FYNNEI. This CDR3 has 11 residues. Trimming shortened V by 6 bases and J by 6 bases, and 8 bases separated the two germline ends.

This chain connects TRBV7-9 to TRBJ2-7; 7 bases line up with TRBD2. Germline V CDR1 and CDR2: SEHNR, FQNEAQ (reference sequence). This CDR3 has 13 amino acids. V was clipped by 4 bases and J by 2 bases; unmatched bases: 2. CDR3 residues: CASSSAGAYEQYF. CDR3 in DNA: TGTGCCAGCAGCTCCGCGGGGGCCTACGAGCAGTACTTC.

A word on this clonotype: Mismatch with germline at one junction end may stem from a read error. V usage is TRBV4-3 and J usage is TRBJ1-2; D is uncertain. Per germline, CDR1 LGHNA and CDR2 YSLEER. The CDR3 is 15 residues long. The chain's CDR3 is CASSQVPRTNYGYIF. CDR3 nucleotides: TGCGCCAGCAGCCAAGTCCCCAGGACTAACTATGGCTACATCTTC.

The chain joins TRBV20-1 to TRBJ2-7; 8 nucleotides align to TRBD2. Germline loops: CDR1 DFQATT, CDR2 SNEGSKA (reference sequence). The CDR3 contains 13 residues. Here the CDR3 reads CSVGRAGAYEQYF. Written as DNA, the CDR3 is TGCAGCGTAGGTCGAGCGGGGGCCTACGAGCAGTACTTC.

At least ten counts were recorded for this clonotype. The chain is built from TRBV7-6 and TRBJ1-1; 10 bases are a match to TRBD1. The CDR3 length is 17 residues. Germline CDR1 reads SGHVS; CDR2 reads FNYEAQ. J was trimmed by 0 bases and V by 3 bases; bases with no gene match: 7. The CDR3: CASSLGVTGGMNTEAFF. The CDR3 DNA follows: TGTGCCAGCAGCTTGGGGGTGACAGGGGGCATGAACACTGAAGCTTTCTTT.

The V and J genes are TRBV19 and TRBJ1-1; no clear D gene. Trimming removed 10 bases at V and 5 bases at J, with 11 bases between. Looked up from germline, CDR1 is LNHDA and CDR2 is SQIVND (reference sequence). There are 11 residues in the CDR3. The CDR3 spells CATKGRTEAFF. The CDR3 bases are TGTGCCACCAAGGGAAGAACTGAAGCTTTCTTT.

The V gene is TRBV29-1, the J gene TRBJ2-7; D is ambiguous. The CDR3 has 12 amino acids. Trimming removed 6 bases from V and 6 bases from J, with 15 bases in between. Looked up from germline, CDR1 is SQVTM and CDR2 is ANQGSEA. CDR3 sequence: CSVPWVVLEQYF. In DNA form, the CDR3 reads TGCAGCGTCCCGTGGGTAGTCCTCGAGCAGTACTTC.

At least ten counts were recorded for this clonotype. The chain carries TRBV7-2 and TRBJ1-3; 9 nucleotides align to TRBD1. V trimming: 0 bases; J trimming: 13 bases; junction bases outside the gene matches: 10. This CDR3 comprises 15 residues. Germline V gene sequence: CDR1 SGHTA, CDR2 FQGNSA. DNA of the CDR3: TGTGCCAGCAGCTTAGCCCCGCGGGACAGGGTCAGTATATATTTT. It yields the protein CASSLAPRDRVSIYF. Drawing the rest from reference TRBV7-2 and TRBJ1-3, the complete variable domain is GAGVSQSPSNKVTEKGKDVELRCDPISGHTALYWYRQSLGQGLEFLIYFQGNSAPDKSGLPSDRFSAERTGGSVSTLTIQRTQQEDSAVYLCASSLAPRDRVSIYFGEGSWLTVV.

This clonotype was seen repeatedly, ten times or more. The V gene is TRBV29-1, the J gene TRBJ2-5; D unresolved. The CDR3 is made up of 14 amino acids. V was clipped by 3 bases and J by 2 bases, with 13 bases between them. Germline V lookup: CDR1 SQVTM, CDR2 ANQGSEA. The CDR3 region has the DNA TGCAGCGTTGAGAAGGTAGAGAAACAAGAGACCCAGTACTTC. Translating gives CSVEKVEKQETQYF.

This clonotype has a count of ten or more. J is TRBJ1-2 and V is TRBV7-2, with 7 positions matching TRBD1. V lost 2 bases, J lost 3 bases, and 0 bases stayed unmatched. This CDR3 comprises 13 residues. Germline V gene sequence: CDR1 SGHTA, CDR2 FQGNSA. The CDR3 loop reads CASSLTGDYGYTF. The CDR3 nucleotides read TGTGCCAGCAGCTTAACAGGGGACTATGGCTACACCTTC.

Remarks on this clonotype: Germline and junction disagree at one end, which may indicate a read error. The chain recombines TRBV7-6 with TRBJ1-6; D possibly corresponds to TRBD1 (5 bases). Germline loops: CDR1 SGHVS, CDR2 FNYEAQ. The CDR3 has 16 amino acids. CDR3 sequence reads: CASSLVTVPKGSLLHF. In DNA form, the CDR3 reads TGTGCCAGCAGCTTAGTAACGGTGCCCAAGGGGTCACTCCTCCACTTT.

The CDR3 DNA reads as TGTGCCACCAGTAGGACTAGCGGGACAGACAATGAGCAGTTCTTC. Translated, it gives CATSRTSGTDNEQFF. The rearrangement uses TRBV24-1 and TRBJ2-1, with 12 bases fitting TRBD2. The J segment lost 5 bases and the V segment lost 6 bases, leaving 4 bases of the junction unmatched. CDR3 length: 15 residues. Germline V gene lookup returns CDR1 KGHDR and CDR2 SFDVKD.

This chain connects TRBV25-1 to TRBJ1-3, with TRBD1 as a possible D gene (6 bases). CDR1 and CDR2 from the germline V gene are MGHDK and SYGVNS. The V end was cut by 1 base, the J end by 4 bases, with 8 bases between. The CDR3 totals 14 residues. Here the CDR3 reads CASSESGEGNTIYF. The CDR3, as DNA: TGTGCCAGCAGTGAATCAGGGGAGGGAAACACCATATATTTT.

This clonotype was seen repeatedly, ten times or more. V gene TRBV30 combines with J gene TRBJ2-1; TRBD2 matches 8 bases. The CDR3 runs to 14 residues. The V gene's germline CDR1 is GTSNPN and CDR2 SVGIG (reference sequence). The V gene end was trimmed by 4 bases and the J gene end by 4 bases; junction bases not matched to a gene: 6. The CDR3 protein is CAWMVGGAYNEQFF. The CDR3 region has the DNA TGTGCCTGGATGGTCGGGGGGGCATACAATGAGCAGTTCTTC.

A note on this clonotype: With a much larger clone just one base away, this may be a read error. This chain links TRBV4-2 with TRBJ2-5; TRBD1 agrees at 9 bases. Per germline, CDR1 LGHNA and CDR2 YNFKEQ. This CDR3 has 18 residues. For the CDR3, the DNA is TGTGCCAACAGCGGATCTCCGGGACAGGGCCCGTACCAAGAGACCCAGTACTTC. This sequence encodes CANSGSPGQGPYQETQYF.

The chain is built from TRBV6-2 or TRBV6-3 and TRBJ1-1; TRBD1 aligns across 7 bases. Germline assignment: CDR1 MNHEY and CDR2 SVGEGT. This CDR3 spans 14 amino acids. With 4 bases clipped from V and 4 bases from J, the junction kept 6 bases outside the gene matches. CDR3 protein: CASSLGGLGTEAFF. The CDR3 DNA reads TGTGCCAGCAGTTTAGGGGGCTTAGGCACTGAAGCTTTCTTT.

Worth noting for this clonotype: One end of the junction does not line up with germline, which may come from a read error. This rearrangement joins TRBV7-9 to TRBJ1-2, with D hard to call. Germline CDR1 and CDR2: SEHNR and FQNEAQ (reference sequence). The CDR3 covers 10 residues. CDR3 loop: CASSHGGYTF. The CDR3 DNA reads as TGTGCCAGCAGTCACGGTGGCTACACTTTC.

A word on this clonotype: Because it lacks the conserved phenylalanine or tryptophan at the end, this CDR3 is likely a read error. V usage is TRBV10-3 and J usage is TRBJ2-7; the D gene could be TRBD1 or TRBD2 (5 bases each). The length of the CDR3 is 14 residues. Trimming stripped 3 bases from V and 0 bases from J, with 9 bases between. In germline, CDR1 is ENHRY, CDR2 SYGVKD. The chain's CDR3 is CAISDAGSSYEQYS. Written as DNA, the CDR3 is TGTGCCATCAGTGATGCAGGGAGCTCCTACGAGCAGTACTCC.

This rearrangement joins TRBV2 to TRBJ1-6; tentative D call: TRBD1 (5 bases). The CDR3 totals 15 residues. V lost 4 bases, J lost 12 bases, and 19 bases lay in between. The V gene's germline CDR1 is SNHLY and CDR2 FYNNEI. The DNA for the CDR3 is TGTGCCAGCAGTGCACAGGCGGGCAGTAGGCTACCCCTCCACTTT. Translating it yields CASSAQAGSRLPLHF.

This clonotype turned up a few times. The chain links TRBV3-1 to TRBJ1-1; tentative D call: TRBD1 (5 bases). Germline CDR1 is LGHDT and CDR2 is YNNKEL (reference sequence). This CDR3 region has 16 residues. Trimming cost V 1 base and J 10 bases, with 22 bases left between them. The CDR3 DNA is TGTGCCAGCAGCCAAGTGGGGACGTCCGTCACCCAAATAGCTTTCTTT. The encoded protein is CASSQVGTSVTQIAFF.

This clonotype was detected many times. This chain joins TRBV6-1 and TRBJ1-1; a weak D match, TRBD1 (6 bases). V gave up 7 bases and J gave up 1 base, with 13 bases separating them. CDR1 is MNHNS, CDR2 SASEGT, per germline. CDR3 length equals 14 residues. The CDR3 sequence: CASNLQGPNTEAFF. The CDR3 DNA follows: TGTGCCAGCAACTTACAGGGACCGAACACTGAAGCTTTCTTT.

This clonotype was counted a few times. The rearrangement links TRBV7-2 to TRBJ2-5; TRBD2 matches 13 bases. Germline values: CDR1 SGHTA, CDR2 FQGNSA. Losses at the gene ends were 5 bases for V and 6 bases for J; bases not matched to a gene: 27. CDR3 length: 22 residues. This CDR3 reads CASSIPAATGLAGTPLSKTQYF. Written as DNA, the CDR3 is TGTGCCAGCAGCATCCCGGCGGCGACGGGACTAGCGGGGACCCCGTTATCAAAGACCCAGTACTTC.